This T cell receptor (beta chain) was sequenced during a study of T cells expressing NK-cell markers. TCRdb processed the 5' RACE reads again and assigns one entry to each CDR3 protein, with no DNA. This sample's clone table lists just under 150,000 distinct CDR3 sequences. CDR3 size: 13 residues. The germline CDR1 and CDR2 sequences are GTSNPN and SVGIG (reference sequence). The chain links TRBV30 to TRBJ1-3. The specimen sequenced was blood T cells: a sorted CD56 or NKG2C T cell subset, CD4+ or CD8+ T cells, or bulk PBMC T cells (not recorded which). The sequence came from a man between 18 and 35 years old in good health. CDR3 protein: CAWEEGSGNTIYF.